Listed below are T cell receptor beta chains from one sample, sequenced in a study of Ad26.COV2.S vaccination and SARS-CoV-2 variants. Sequenced by immunoSEQ multiplex PCR; TCRdb stores in-frame clones only, minus some. The sample contains about 460,000 clones, roughly nine tenths of which appear only once. The sequenced sample was peripheral blood, obtained in a trial of Ad26.COV2.S vaccine versus placebo. The receptors stem from a person between 18 and 60 years old who received the Ad26.COV2.S COVID-19 vaccine or a placebo. Each CDR3 is given with its conserved first and last residue. Fields, in order: clone size, J gene, D gene, V gene, CDR3 protein, CDR3 DNA. D genes are given only for firm matches. Expanded clones are given a class, and other clones once, few, many or no size at all.

NA,TRBJ1-3,TRBD1,TRBV5-4,CASSSGQTSGNTIYF,TGTGCCAGCAGCTCGGGACAGACATCTGGAAACACCATATATTTT
NA,TRBJ1-3,NA,TRBV9,CASSGGRTLFGNTIYF,TGTGCCAGCAGTGGGGGGCGGACGCTTTTTGGAAACACCATATATTTT
NA,TRBJ1-6,NA,TRBV18,CASSQGTYNSPLHF,TGTGCCAGCTCACAAGGGACATATAATTCACCCCTCCACTTT
NA,TRBJ2-7,NA,TRBV5-5,CASSLSRTGPLGEQYF,TGTGCCAGCAGCTTGTCTCGTACCGGACCCCTAGGCGAGCAGTACTTC
NA,TRBJ2-5,NA,TRBV9,CASSANKGGWETQYF,TGTGCCAGCAGCGCTAATAAGGGCGGGTGGGAGACCCAGTACTTC
few,TRBJ1-2,NA,TRBV28,CASSKYGYTF,TGTGCCAGCAGCAAATATGGCTACACCTTC
NA,TRBJ1-1,TRBD1,TRBV4-1,CASSPGQGRNTEAFF,TGCGCCAGCAGCCCCGGACAGGGAAGGAACACTGAAGCTTTCTTT
NA,TRBJ2-7,NA,TRBV5-6,CASSRGYSYEQYF,TGTGCCAGCAGCCGGGGGTACAGCTACGAGCAGTACTTC
NA,TRBJ2-7,TRBD2,TRBV3-1/TRBV3-2,CASSQDHLAGVVREQYF,TGTGCCAGCAGCCAAGATCACCTAGCGGGAGTTGTCCGCGAGCAGTACTTC
once,TRBJ1-5,TRBD1,TRBV5-1,CASSLGGGVNQPQHF,TGCGCCAGCAGCTTAGGAGGGGGCGTCAATCAGCCCCAGCATTTT
NA,TRBJ2-2,NA,TRBV3-1/TRBV3-2,CASSQGFGELFF,TGTGCCAGCAGCCAAGGCTTCGGGGAGCTGTTTTTT
NA,TRBJ2-5,TRBD1,TRBV28,CASRGTGETQYF,TGTGCCAGCAGGGGGACAGGGGAGACCCAGTACTTC
NA,TRBJ2-7,TRBD2,TRBV28,CASSSSERSGIPFEQYF,TGTGCCAGCAGTTCCTCAGAACGAAGCGGGATTCCCTTCGAGCAGTACTTC
NA,TRBJ2-5,NA,TRBV3-1/TRBV3-2,CASSPMVGGRETQYF,TGTGCCAGCAGCCCGATGGTCGGGGGCCGGGAGACCCAGTACTTC
NA,TRBJ1-2,NA,TRBV12-3/TRBV12-4,CASGGGNYGYTF,TGTGCCAGCGGAGGCGGTAATTATGGCTACACCTTC
NA,TRBJ1-3,NA,TRBV7-8,CASSHNSHSGNTIYF,TGTGCCAGCAGTCATAACAGTCACTCTGGAAACACCATATATTTT
NA,TRBJ2-7,NA,TRBV30,CAWSGGHLYEQYF,TGTGCCTGGAGCGGAGGGCACCTCTACGAGCAGTACTTC
NA,TRBJ1-2,TRBD1,TRBV28,CASSWAGTGLYGYTF,TGTGCCAGCAGTTGGGCCGGGACAGGGCTTTATGGCTACACCTTC
NA,TRBJ2-1,NA,TRBV5-1,CASTDSEPLRRHYNEQFF,TGCGCCAGCACCGACTCCGAGCCTCTCCGCCGGCACTACAATGAGCAGTTCTTC
NA,TRBJ2-1,TRBD2,TRBV6-5,CASRLGLAGEQFF,TGTGCCAGCAGACTGGGACTAGCCGGTGAGCAGTTCTTC
NA,TRBJ1-3,NA,TRBV4-1,CASSQDTPRVGNTIYF,TGCGCCAGCAGCCAAGACACTCCCAGGGTCGGAAACACCATATATTTT
once,TRBJ2-1,TRBD2,TRBV27,CASSSPGLAHEQFF,TGTGCCAGCAGTAGTCCGGGACTAGCCCATGAGCAGTTCTTC
NA,TRBJ2-6,TRBD1,TRBV6-5,CASSLDRAGANVLTF,TGTGCCAGCAGCCTGGACAGGGCTGGGGCCAACGTCCTGACTTTC
NA,TRBJ1-1,NA,TRBV30,CAGRGGAPLAFF,TGTGCCGGTAGGGGGGGGGCCCCTCTCGCTTTCTTT
NA,TRBJ1-1,NA,TRBV4-2,CASSGKGSAFF,TGTGCCAGCAGCGGTAAGGGTTCAGCTTTCTTT
NA,TRBJ2-6,NA,TRBV19,CASREGALGAGANVLTF,TGTGCCAGTAGGGAGGGGGCTCTCGGTGCTGGGGCCAACGTCCTGACTTTC
NA,TRBJ2-1,TRBD2,TRBV28,CASSLLAVAGDGNEQFF,TGTGCCAGCAGTTTACTTGCGGTCGCGGGAGATGGCAATGAGCAGTTCTTC
NA,TRBJ1-1,TRBD1,TRBV29-1,CSVVRDSLYEAFF,TGCAGCGTTGTTAGGGACAGCCTCTATGAAGCTTTCTTT
once,TRBJ1-2,NA,TRBV7-2,CASSLGRANYGYTF,TGTGCCAGCAGCTTAGGCAGGGCTAACTATGGCTACACCTTC
NA,TRBJ1-2,NA,TRBV4-3,CASSQDLAGFFYGYTF,TGCGCCAGCAGCCAAGATCTGGCAGGCTTTTTCTATGGCTACACCTTC
NA,TRBJ2-2,TRBD1,TRBV18,CASSPFDRGWNTGELFF,TGTGCCAGCTCACCGTTCGACAGGGGATGGAACACCGGGGAGCTGTTTTTT
NA,TRBJ1-1,NA,TRBV2,CASSEEAVSNTEAFF,TGTGCCAGCAGTGAAGAGGCAGTATCGAACACTGAAGCTTTCTTT
NA,TRBJ2-3,TRBD1,TRBV19,CASSIAPQGAGPDTQYF,TGTGCCAGTAGTATAGCCCCGCAGGGGGCAGGACCAGATACGCAGTATTTT
NA,TRBJ2-2,TRBD1,TRBV27,CASSLVGTGDTGELFF,TGTGCCAGCAGTTTAGTGGGGACAGGGGACACCGGGGAGCTGTTTTTT
NA,TRBJ1-1,NA,TRBV7-9,CASSITDTEAFF,TGTGCCAGCAGTATAACCGACACTGAAGCTTTCTTT
NA,TRBJ2-1,NA,TRBV10-1,CASSGGYNEQFF,TGCGCCAGCAGTGGGGGATACAATGAGCAGTTCTTC
NA,TRBJ1-2,NA,TRBV3-1/TRBV3-2,CASSQDPWGGYGYTF,TGTGCCAGCAGCCAAGATCCGTGGGGGGGCTATGGCTACACCTTC
NA,TRBJ1-2,NA,TRBV6-6,CASIAGWGYTF,TGTGCCAGCATCGCAGGCTGGGGCTACACCTTC
NA,TRBJ2-5,TRBD2,TRBV7-2,CASSLGLAQETQYF,TGTGCCAGCAGCTTAGGACTAGCCCAAGAGACCCAGTACTTC
NA,TRBJ1-4,NA,TRBV28,CASSPTPPGTTNEKLFF,TGTGCCAGCAGTCCAACCCCCCCGGGAACAACTAATGAAAAACTGTTTTTT
NA,TRBJ1-2,NA,TRBV12-5,CASGLYGGNYGYTF,TGTGCTAGTGGTTTGTATGGCGGTAACTATGGCTACACCTTC
NA,TRBJ2-7,TRBD2,TRBV7-2,CASSLEDLGGFSYEQYF,TGTGCCAGCAGCTTGGAAGACCTGGGGGGGTTTAGCTACGAGCAGTACTTC
NA,TRBJ1-3,NA,TRBV19,CASSFDRGNTIYF,TGTGCCAGTAGTTTCGACAGGGGAAACACCATATATTTT
once,TRBJ1-5,NA,TRBV28,CASSLVQGNSNQPQHF,TGTGCCAGCAGTTTGGTGCAGGGAAATAGCAATCAGCCCCAGCATTTT
NA,TRBJ2-3,TRBD2,TRBV28,CASATKWVLAGRDGSTDTQYF,TGTGCCAGCGCTACAAAATGGGTGCTAGCGGGAAGAGACGGTAGCACAGATACGCAGTATTTT
NA,TRBJ2-3,NA,TRBV4-3,CASSRKSGDRRTDTQYF,TGCGCCAGCAGCCGGAAGTCGGGAGACAGACGTACAGATACGCAGTATTTT
NA,TRBJ1-1,TRBD1,TRBV19,CASSIGPTGQGAVNTEAFF,TGTGCCAGTAGTATAGGCCCCACCGGACAGGGGGCTGTGAACACTGAAGCTTTCTTT
NA,TRBJ2-7,NA,TRBV6-5,CASSYSLAQSYEQYF,TGTGCCAGCAGTTACTCCCTCGCACAGTCCTACGAGCAGTACTTC
NA,TRBJ1-5,NA,TRBV7-2,CASSYRVQNQPQHF,TGTGCCAGCAGCTACCGGGTCCAAAATCAGCCCCAGCATTTT
NA,TRBJ1-4,NA,TRBV2,CASSETRLTLFF,TGTGCCAGCAGTGAAACAAGGCTGACACTGTTTTTT
NA,TRBJ2-1,NA,TRBV6-2/TRBV6-3,CASSYSRSHNEQFF,TGTGCCAGCAGTTACTCCAGGTCCCACAATGAGCAGTTCTTC
once,TRBJ2-5,TRBD2,TRBV7-2,CASSRGGYQETQYF,TGTGCCAGCAGCCGCGGGGGGTACCAAGAGACCCAGTACTTC
NA,TRBJ1-6,TRBD1,TRBV20-1,CSASWTGDRNSPLHF,TGCAGTGCTAGTTGGACAGGGGACCGGAATTCACCCCTCCACTTT
NA,TRBJ1-1,NA,TRBV20-1,CSASDPGAFF,TGCAGTGCTAGTGACCCGGGAGCTTTCTTT
NA,TRBJ2-5,NA,TRBV7-3,CASSQPRAYGETQYF,TGTGCCAGCAGCCAACCGAGAGCTTACGGCGAGACCCAGTACTTC